Shown below are 16 T cell receptor beta chains from a single sample sequenced in a study of cytomegalovirus exposure and HLA in healthy donors. Primers for the PCR totalled 60 Vbeta and 13 Jbeta. Here immunoSEQ multiplex PCR was the method, and the copy in TCRdb shows in-frame clones only, minus some. The profile shows some 120,000 clones, about 74% of them singletons. Sequences were obtained from PBMCs. The receptors here all came from a woman aged 50 to 65 in good health and CMV-seropositive.

The chain links TRBV30 to TRBJ1-5; D remains ambiguous. The CDR3 runs to 12 residues. The germline gives CDR1 GTSNPN, CDR2 SVGIG (reference sequence). V was trimmed by 1 base and J by 4 bases, leaving 5 bases between them. The CDR3 sequence is CAWSGGNQPQHF. CDR3 nucleotides: TGTGCCTGGAGTGGCGGTAATCAGCCCCAGCATTTT.

The chain joins TRBV5-8 to TRBJ2-6, with D perhaps TRBD2 (5 bases). The V gene's germline CDR1 is SGHTS and CDR2 YDEGEE. Trimming removed 4 bases from V and 4 bases from J, with 18 bases in between. The CDR3 sequence is 17 residues long. The CDR3 DNA follows: TGTGCCAGCAGCCCCGAACTAGGGTGGGAAGGGGCCAACGTCCTGACTTTC. Translated: CASSPELGWEGANVLTF.

The chain links TRBV11-3 to TRBJ2-7; D is unresolved. V lost 3 bases and J 8 bases, leaving 17 bases between the germline ends. CDR1 and CDR2 from the germline V gene are SGHNT and YENEEA. This CDR3 spans 14 amino acids. CDR3 nucleotides: TGTGCCAGCAGCTTTGGTCTCGGGTCCTTAAAGCAGTACTTC. Its protein is CASSFGLGSLKQYF.

J is TRBJ1-2 and V is TRBV29-1, with D tentatively TRBD1 (5 bases). The CDR3 has 12 residues. The V gene's germline CDR1 is SQVTM and CDR2 ANQGSEA. V lost 7 bases to trimming and J lost 1 base, with 10 bases between them. CDR3 amino acids: CSGGDGNYGYTF. The CDR3 region has the DNA TGCAGCGGGGGGGACGGTAACTATGGCTACACCTTC.

This clone occurred a few times. The chain carries TRBV6-5 and TRBJ1-5; D is perhaps TRBD1 (5 bases). CDR1 and CDR2 (germline): MNHEY, SVGAGI. V lost 2 bases, J lost 3 bases, and 11 bases lay in between. This CDR3 comprises 15 residues. The CDR3 sequence is CASSYGGANNQPQHF. The CDR3 DNA reads TGTGCCAGCAGTTACGGAGGGGCTAACAATCAGCCCCAGCATTTT.

The V and J genes are TRBV11-2 and TRBJ2-1; maybe TRBD1 (6 bases). Trimming cost V 3 bases and J 7 bases, with 10 bases left between them. The CDR3 is 13 amino acids. Per germline, CDR1 SGHAT and CDR2 FQNNGV. CDR3 protein: CASSFVQGNEQFF. The CDR3 nucleotides read TGTGCCAGCAGCTTTGTGCAGGGGAATGAGCAGTTCTTC.

V gene TRBV5-1 combines with J gene TRBJ2-5; TRBD2 aligns across 11 bases. The CDR3 is 16 residues long. Germline values: CDR1 SGHRS, CDR2 YFSETQ. The junction had 12 bases not matched to a gene; V was cut back by 4 bases and J by 7 bases. The CDR3 coding sequence is TGCGCCAGCAGCGAAGATAGCGGGGGGGCCTTTGGGACCCAGTACTTC. Encoded protein: CASSEDSGGAFGTQYF.

CDR3 residues: CASSVARNTEAFF. For the CDR3, the DNA is TGTGCCAGCAGCGTAGCCCGGAACACTGAAGCTTTCTTT. This chain uses TRBV9 with TRBJ1-1; D ambiguous. V lost 0 bases and J 1 base, leaving 4 bases between the germline ends. Germline CDR1 reads SGDLS; CDR2 reads YYNGEE. The CDR3 consists of 13 residues.

V usage is TRBV6-5 and J usage is TRBJ2-1; 9 bases map to TRBD1. Germline CDR1 MNHEY, CDR2 SVGAGI. Trimming removed 7 bases from V and 9 bases from J; junction bases left unmatched: 10. The CDR3 totals 14 residues. CDR3: CASNRDRVDREQFF. CDR3 coding DNA: TGTGCCAGCAACCGGGACAGGGTTGATCGTGAGCAGTTCTTC.

The genes are TRBV6-6 and TRBJ1-1; 7 bases match TRBD1. Germline V gene data show CDR1 as MNHNY and CDR2 as SVGAGI (reference sequence). With 1 base clipped from V and 8 bases from J, the junction kept 4 bases outside the gene matches. The CDR3 is 13 residues long. The CDR3 loop reads CASSYLGGQEAFF. The CDR3 DNA follows: TGTGCCAGCAGTTACTTAGGGGGACAGGAAGCTTTCTTT.

The genes are TRBV7-9 and TRBJ1-1; possibly TRBD1 for D (5 bases). The CDR3 loop spans 13 amino acids. Trimming took 6 bases from V and 5 from J, leaving 13 bases between them. CDR1 and CDR2 from the germline V gene are SEHNR and FQNEAQ (reference sequence). The CDR3 nucleotides are TGTGCCAGCAGGATTAGTAGGGGTACTGAAGCTTTCTTT. It specifies CASRISRGTEAFF.

This clone was found a few times. This chain connects TRBV5-6 to TRBJ1-5, with a possible D match to TRBD1 (6 bases). The CDR3 contains 14 residues. V was shortened by 1 base and J by 4 bases, with 9 bases between the two germline ends. CDR1 is SGHDT, CDR2 YYEEEE, per germline. The CDR3 here is CASSLRQGNQPQHF. The DNA for the CDR3 is TGTGCCAGCAGCTTGAGGCAGGGGAATCAGCCCCAGCATTTT.

The chain has TRBV5-1 and TRBJ1-1, with 7 bases matching TRBD1. The CDR3 is 15 amino acids. Germline assignment: CDR1 SGHRS and CDR2 YFSETQ. Losses at the gene ends were 0 bases for V and 5 bases for J; bases not matched to a gene: 7. The CDR3: CASSLEGTAETEAFF. For the CDR3, the DNA is TGCGCCAGCAGCTTGGAAGGGACAGCGGAGACTGAAGCTTTCTTT.

V usage is TRBV7-6 and J usage is TRBJ2-2; D not resolved. V lost 6 bases and J lost 4, with 9 bases in between. The CDR3 sequence is 13 residues long. Germline V gene lookup returns CDR1 SGHVS and CDR2 FNYEAQ. For the CDR3, the DNA is TGTGCCAGCAGTCGAGGAAGCACCGGGGAGCTGTTTTTT. It specifies CASSRGSTGELFF. The full variable domain, its missing parts supplied by reference TRBV7-6 and TRBJ2-2, is GAGVSQSPRYKVTKRGQDVALRCDPISGHVSLYWYRQALGQGPEFLTYFNYEAQQDKSGLPNDRFSAERPEGSISTLTIQRTEQRDSAMYRCASSRGSTGELFFGEGSRLTVL.

The chain combines TRBV7-9 with TRBJ1-2; 10 nucleotides align to TRBD1. CDR3 length: 15 amino acids. Germline V gene data show CDR1 as SEHNR and CDR2 as FQNEAQ (reference sequence). V was clipped by 3 bases and J by 3 bases; unmatched bases: 4. CDR3 protein: CASSFTGQGHYGYTF. DNA for the CDR3: TGTGCCAGCAGCTTTACGGGACAGGGGCACTATGGCTACACCTTC.

The chain joins TRBV15 to TRBJ2-2; 7 bases line up with TRBD2. CDR3 length: 18 amino acids. Germline CDR1 reads LNHNV; CDR2 reads YYDKDF (reference sequence). V dropped 0 bases and J dropped 6; count of bases not matched to a gene: 13. CDR3 in amino acids: CATSRDLPGLGSAGELFF. The DNA for the CDR3 is TGTGCCACCAGCAGAGATCTCCCAGGACTAGGGTCCGCCGGGGAGCTGTTTTTT.